This record concerns one T cell receptor (beta chain) sequence. In the original analysis: Amplifying reference gene primers gave estimates of nucleated cell counts. Clones were sequenced by immunoSEQ multiplex PCR, and TCRdb holds only the in-frame ones, with some missing. V, J and clone size are those of that table, while D and trimming were read from the DNA. The sample holds about 290,000 clones, roughly 91% seen once. Germline V gene data show CDR1 as MGHRA and CDR2 as YSYEKL. V was pared by 2 bases and J by 3 bases, with 6 bases of the junction left unmatched. CDR3 length: 15 residues. This entry comes from a study of blood T cell repertoires in COVID-19. Study as a whole: Samples taken during acute and convalescent COVID-19 were collected in the United States, Italy and Spain. T cells, B-cell-depleted T cells, or PBMCs supplied cDNA or gDNA.

The receptor comes from a young woman with COVID-19, enrolled during active disease. The chain combines TRBV4-1 with TRBJ1-2, with TRBD1 identical over 7 bases. The sample taken for sequencing was peripheral blood. CDR3 in amino acids: CASSQPTGEYYGYTF. In DNA, the CDR3 is TGCGCCAGCAGCCAACCCACAGGGGAGTACTATGGCTACACCTTC.